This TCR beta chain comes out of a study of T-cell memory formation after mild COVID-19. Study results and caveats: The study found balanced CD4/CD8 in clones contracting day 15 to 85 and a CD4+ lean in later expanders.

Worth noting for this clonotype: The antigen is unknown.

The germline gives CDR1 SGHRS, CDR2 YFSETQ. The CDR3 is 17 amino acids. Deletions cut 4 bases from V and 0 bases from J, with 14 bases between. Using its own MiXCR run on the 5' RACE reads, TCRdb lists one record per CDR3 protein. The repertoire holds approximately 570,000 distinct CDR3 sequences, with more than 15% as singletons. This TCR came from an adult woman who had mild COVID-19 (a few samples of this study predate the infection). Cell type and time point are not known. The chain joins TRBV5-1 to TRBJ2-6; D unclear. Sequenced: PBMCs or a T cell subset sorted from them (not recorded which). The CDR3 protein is CASSPPHTASGANVLTF. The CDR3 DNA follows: TGCGCCAGCAGCCCACCTCACACCGCCTCTGGGGCCAACGTCCTGACTTTC. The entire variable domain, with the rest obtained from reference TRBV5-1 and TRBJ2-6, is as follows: KAGVTQTPRYLIKTRGQQVTLSCSPISGHRSVSWYQQTPGQGLQFLFEYFSETQRNKGNFPGRFSGRQFSNSRSEMNVSTLELGDSALYLCASSPPHTASGANVLTFGAGSRLTVL.